This entry features one T cell receptor (beta chain) sequence. Its target is not known. A much larger clone lies a single base off, so this may be a read error. Lacking the conserved final phenylalanine or tryptophan, this CDR3 likely reflects a read error. Researchers built TCR beta libraries using quantitative 5'-RACE with molecular barcodes. TCRdb re-called the 5' RACE reads with MiXCR, one entry per CDR3 protein. The data hold about 800,000 distinct CDR3 sequences, with roughly 12% observed a single time. The entry originates in a study of CD8 T cells in ankylosing spondylitis. Whole-study findings and limits: Characteristic, it appeared, of ankylosing spondylitis blood was a TCR beta motif of roughly eight highly homologous variants.

CDR1 and CDR2 from the germline V gene are MNHNS and SASEGT. The V gene lost 5 bases and the J gene lost 1 base, with 12 bases spanning the gap. The CDR3 spans 14 residues. The receptor's source is a male donor with ankylosing spondylitis. The sequencing sample was made of blood, either unsorted or a sorted T cell fraction (not recorded which). The genes are TRBV6-1 and TRBJ2-7; maybe TRBD2 (6 bases). CDR3 in amino acids: CASSPLRGSYEQYI. The CDR3 bases are TGTGCCAGCAGTCCCCTACGGGGGTCCTACGAGCAGTACATC.